This T cell receptor (beta chain) was captured in a study of blood T cell repertoires in COVID-19. Turning to the study itself: Samples came from the United States, Italy and Spain, spanning acute and convalescent COVID-19. The analysed material was cDNA or gDNA that came from T cells, B-cell-depleted T cells, or PBMCs.

Original data processing: Reference gene primer amplification in the assay estimated nucleated cell counts. Produced via immunoSEQ multiplex PCR; TCRdb's table is partial and in-frame only. V and J calls and clone size are copied from that table; D and trimming were computed from the DNA. The sample consists of over 50,000 clones, 65% to 85% of them appearing once. V dropped 1 base and J dropped 2; count of bases not matched to a gene: 5. Germline values: CDR1 SGHDN, CDR2 FVKESK. The CDR3 runs 16 residues. This clonotype was sampled from a man aged 80 or over with active or convalescent COVID-19. Sample: peripheral blood. V usage is TRBV14 and J usage is TRBJ2-1; TRBD2 agrees at 7 bases. The CDR3 DNA is TGTGCCAGCAGCCAAGGTGTGGGGGGGGCCTACAATGAGCAGTTCTTC. Translating gives CASSQGVGGAYNEQFF.